This passage covers 24 T cell receptor beta chains from one sample sequenced in a study of cytomegalovirus exposure and HLA in healthy donors. Researchers ran the PCR with 60 Vbeta and 13 Jbeta primers. The protocol was immunoSEQ multiplex PCR, while the TCRdb copy is restricted to in-frame clones and leaves out a portion. The sample holds about 120,000 clones; roughly 79% are singletons and the top ten take 2% to 2.5%. The sequencing input was PBMCs. The receptors here all came from a woman aged 40 to 49 in good health and CMV-seronegative.

Here the CDR3 DNA reads TGTGCCAGCAGGCTTGGACAGTTGAACACTGAAGCTTTCTTT. Translating it yields CASRLGQLNTEAFF. The chain carries TRBV6-5 and TRBJ1-1; a possible D gene is TRBD1 (6 bases). The CDR3 consists of 14 residues. The V and J ends lost 6 bases and 0 bases respectively, with 11 bases between them. Germline CDR1 is MNHEY and CDR2 is SVGAGI.

This clone was recorded once. The chain is built from TRBV5-4 and TRBJ1-6, with 10 nucleotides matching TRBD1. V gave up 4 bases and J gave up 10 bases; unmatched junction bases: 11. From germline, CDR1 is SGHNT and CDR2 YYREEE (reference sequence). This CDR3 region has 16 residues. CDR3 in amino acids: CASSQNRDRGNSPLHF. The CDR3 region has the DNA TGTGCCAGCAGCCAGAACCGGGACAGGGGAAACTCACCCCTCCACTTT.

This chain joins TRBV5-1 and TRBJ2-7, with D possibly TRBD1 on 6 matching bases. Per the germline V gene, CDR1 is SGHRS and CDR2 is YFSETQ. Trimming shortened V by 0 bases and J by 4 bases, and 14 bases separated the two germline ends. The CDR3 length is 15 residues. CDR3: CASSLVANQGYEQYF. The CDR3 DNA is TGCGCCAGCAGCTTGGTCGCAAACCAGGGGTACGAGCAGTACTTC.

This clone was seen just once. This specimen includes other DNA sequences encoding the same CDR3. The chain carries TRBV7-6 and TRBJ2-3, with TRBD1 as a possible D gene (6 bases). The CDR3 has 13 amino acids. Trimming removed 5 bases from V and 3 bases from J, with 9 bases in between. Germline V gives CDR1 SGHVS, CDR2 FNYEAQ. For the CDR3, the DNA is TGTGCCAGCAGCCGTCAGGGGACAGATACGCAGTATTTT. The encoded protein is CASSRQGTDTQYF.

The CDR3 DNA sequence: TGTGCCAGCAGACCTACAGGGGCTGGAAACACCATATATTTT. Protein: CASRPTGAGNTIYF. The rearrangement links TRBV6-5 to TRBJ1-3, with TRBD1 matching 7 bases. Germline V gene data show CDR1 as MNHEY and CDR2 as SVGAGI. V lost 6 bases and J lost 2; bases outside the gene matches: 4. The CDR3 has 14 amino acids.

The chain is built from TRBV7-3 and TRBJ2-1; weak D call: TRBD1 (6 bases). The germline V gene has CDR1 SGHTA and CDR2 FQGTGA. Deletions cut 5 bases from V and 6 bases from J, with 17 bases between. The CDR3 runs 15 residues. CDR3 DNA sequence: TGTGCCAGCAGCCCTTATAGGGGACACCTCAATGAGCAGTTCTTC. It specifies CASSPYRGHLNEQFF.

V gene TRBV23-1 combines with J gene TRBJ1-2; D not resolved. TRBV23-1 is recorded as an ORF, its role being uncertain. This CDR3 region has 15 residues. The ends were cut back, 0 bases at V and 2 bases at J, with 10 bases in the middle. CDR3 coding DNA: TGCGCCAGCAGTCAATCGACAAGCTCCAACTATGGCTACACCTTC. As protein: CASSQSTSSNYGYTF.

The chain joins TRBV14 to TRBJ1-2; D might be TRBD1 (5 bases). The V gene's germline CDR1 is SGHDN and CDR2 FVKESK. CDR3 length: 14 amino acids. V was pared by 0 bases and J by 4 bases, with 9 bases between. The CDR3 DNA follows: TGTGCCAGCAGCCAAGACGGGGGTAGCTATGGCTACACCTTC. This gives the protein CASSQDGGSYGYTF. The variable domain in full, completed from reference TRBV14 and TRBJ1-2, reads EAGVTQFPSHSVIEKGQTVTLRCDPISGHDNLYWYRRVMGKEIKFLLHFVKESKQDESGMPNNRFLAERTGGTYSTLKVQPAELEDSGVYFCASSQDGGSYGYTFGSGTRLTVV.

This chain uses TRBV7-8 with TRBJ2-1, with a tentative D call TRBD1 (5 bases). CDR3 length: 15 amino acids. CDR1 is SGHVS, CDR2 FQNEAQ, per germline. V was trimmed by 6 bases and J by 3 bases, leaving 15 bases between them. CDR3 in amino acids: CASSVGVVDYNEQFF. As DNA, the CDR3 is TGTGCCAGCAGTGTAGGGGTGGTAGACTACAATGAGCAGTTCTTC.

The gene calls are TRBV27 and TRBJ2-5, with 7 bases that match TRBD2. The J call could be wrong; TRBJ2-7 is a better fit for the DNA end. The length of the CDR3 is 16 residues. The germline V gene encodes CDR1 MNHEY and CDR2 SMNVEV (reference sequence). CDR3 sequence (DNA): TGTGCCAGCAGTTTATGGGTTAGCGGGTCCTCCTACGAGCAGTACTTC. Translating it yields CASSLWVSGSSYEQYF.

V usage is TRBV6-6 and J usage is TRBJ2-7; tentatively, D is TRBD2 (5 bases). The V gene's germline CDR1 is MNHNY and CDR2 SVGAGI (reference sequence). The CDR3 length is 12 residues. Trimming removed 10 bases from V and 0 bases from J, with 10 bases in between. The CDR3 reads CATQRGSYEQYF. The CDR3 nucleotides are TGTGCCACCCAACGGGGCTCCTACGAGCAGTACTTC.

This clone was seen once. The V and J genes are TRBV9 and TRBJ2-5, with 11 bases aligning to TRBD2. This CDR3 contains 16 residues. From germline, CDR1 is SGDLS and CDR2 YYNGEE. J lost 5 bases, V lost 3 bases, and 9 bases had no gene match. The CDR3 nucleotides read TGTGCCAGCAGCGCAATACTAGCGGGAGCCGCCGAGACCCAGTACTTC. Its protein is CASSAILAGAAETQYF.

This sequence joins TRBV5-1 and TRBJ2-3; TRBD1 agrees at 10 bases. V lost 3 bases and J lost 2; bases outside the gene matches: 3. CDR1 and CDR2 (germline): SGHRS, YFSETQ. This CDR3 comprises 15 residues. The CDR3 here is CASSWTGGPTDTQYF. Written as DNA, the CDR3 is TGCGCCAGCAGCTGGACAGGGGGTCCCACAGATACGCAGTATTTT. Filled out from reference TRBV5-1 and TRBJ2-3, the complete variable domain reads KAGVTQTPRYLIKTRGQQVTLSCSPISGHRSVSWYQQTPGQGLQFLFEYFSETQRNKGNFPGRFSGRQFSNSRSEMNVSTLELGDSALYLCASSWTGGPTDTQYFGPGTRLTVL.

This chain uses TRBV18 with TRBJ2-5; D might be TRBD2 (6 bases). Trimming left V 5 bases short and J 1 base short, with 8 bases between. Germline CDR1 reads KGHSH; CDR2 reads LQKENI. There are 13 residues in the CDR3. Here the CDR3 reads CASSSGLQETQYF. Written as DNA, the CDR3 is TGTGCCAGCTCATCGGGACTCCAAGAGACCCAGTACTTC.

The chain is built from TRBV5-4 and TRBJ2-6, with 7 bases matching TRBD2. J was trimmed by 2 bases and V by 0 bases; bases with no gene match: 2. CDR1 and CDR2 (germline): SGHNT, YYREEE (reference sequence). The CDR3 spans 16 residues. The DNA of the CDR3 is TGTGCCAGCAGCTTGGGGGGGGGAACTGGGGCCAACGTCCTGACTTTC. Amino acids: CASSLGGGTGANVLTF.

This clone is medium-sized in the sample. V is TRBV10-2 and J is TRBJ1-1; D may be TRBD1 (5 bases). CDR1 and CDR2 from the germline V gene are WSHSY and SAAADI. The CDR3 spans 14 residues. V was pared by 10 bases and J by 5 bases, with 20 bases between. The CDR3 loop is CATSPGWDVTEAFF. CDR3 DNA sequence: TGCGCCACCAGCCCAGGGTGGGATGTGACTGAAGCTTTCTTT.

The chain is built from TRBV5-1 and TRBJ2-5; no clear D. The CDR3 loop spans 12 amino acids. CDR1 and CDR2 (germline): SGHRS, YFSETQ. V lost 4 bases and J 2 bases, leaving 6 bases between the germline ends. In DNA form, the CDR3 reads TGCGCCAGCAGCCTTCGTCAAGAGACCCAGTACTTC. As protein: CASSLRQETQYF.

A single count supports this clone. The V call is TRBV10-1, the J call TRBJ2-7, with TRBD1 matching over 10 bases. This CDR3 is 16 amino acids long. Germline lookup yields CDR1 WNHNN and CDR2 SYGVQD (reference sequence). After removal of 7 bases from V and 6 bases from J, the junction contained 15 bases not matched to a gene. CDR3 protein: CASTQTSGTGVPEQYF. The CDR3 DNA sequence: TGCGCCAGCACCCAGACATCAGGGACAGGGGTTCCCGAGCAGTACTTC.

The chain links TRBV7-9 to TRBJ1-5; D unresolved. V lost 2 bases, J lost 7 bases, and 6 bases lay in between. Looked up from germline, CDR1 is SEHNR and CDR2 is FQNEAQ (reference sequence). The CDR3 has 12 residues. The CDR3 DNA reads TGTGCCAGCAGCTTAAAGACACAGCCCCAGCATTTT. Protein sequence: CASSLKTQPQHF.

The chain uses TRBV4-2 and TRBJ2-5; TRBD2 aligns across 9 bases. Germline values: CDR1 LGHNA, CDR2 YNFKEQ. V dropped 0 bases and J dropped 5; count of bases not matched to a gene: 7. The CDR3 extends over 16 amino acids. CDR3 bases: TGTGCCAGCAGCCAAGATGGCCTAGCGGGGCGGGAGACCCAGTACTTC. This codes for CASSQDGLAGRETQYF.

The CDR3 region has the DNA TGTGCCAGCAGCTTGGACGCGGGAGGAACCCCAGATACGCAGTATTTT. Its protein product is CASSLDAGGTPDTQYF. The rearrangement links TRBV5-8 to TRBJ2-3; 8 bases align to TRBD2. Trimming removed 0 bases from V and 4 bases from J; junction bases left unmatched: 7. The germline V gene has CDR1 SGHTS and CDR2 YDEGEE. The CDR3 contains 16 residues. Filled out from reference TRBV5-8 and TRBJ2-3, the complete variable domain reads EAGVTQSPTHLIKTRGQQATLRCSPISGHTSVYWYQQALGLGLQFLLWYDEGEERNRGNFPPRFSGRQFPNYSSELNVNALELEDSALYLCASSLDAGGTPDTQYFGPGTRLTVL.

DNA of the CDR3: TGTGCCAGCAGCTTACTTCGCGGTAAAGGACAGGGGGCCGGGGAGCTGTTTTTT. It specifies CASSLLRGKGQGAGELFF. V gene TRBV7-9 combines with J gene TRBJ2-2; the match to TRBD1 covers 10 bases. The CDR3 is 18 amino acids. In germline, CDR1 is SEHNR, CDR2 FQNEAQ (reference sequence). With 2 bases clipped from V and 6 bases from J, the junction kept 12 bases outside the gene matches.

This clone was seen just once. V and J are TRBV27 and TRBJ1-6; possibly TRBD1 for D (5 bases). CDR1 MNHEY and CDR2 SMNVEV come from the germline V gene (reference sequence). V lost 4 bases and J 7 bases, leaving 17 bases between the germline ends. This CDR3 contains 16 residues. The CDR3 loop is CASSSPQQGYNSPLHF. Here the CDR3 DNA reads TGTGCCAGCAGTTCTCCCCAGCAGGGCTACAATTCACCCCTCCACTTT.

The rearrangement links TRBV10-3 to TRBJ1-1; a weak D match, TRBD1 (6 bases). V lost 11 bases and J lost 4, with 14 bases in between. Per the germline V gene, CDR1 is ENHRY and CDR2 is SYGVKD. The CDR3 contains 12 residues. CDR3 protein: CAVRGGPTEAFF. CDR3 coding DNA: TGTGCCGTACGGGGGGGGCCCACTGAAGCTTTCTTT.